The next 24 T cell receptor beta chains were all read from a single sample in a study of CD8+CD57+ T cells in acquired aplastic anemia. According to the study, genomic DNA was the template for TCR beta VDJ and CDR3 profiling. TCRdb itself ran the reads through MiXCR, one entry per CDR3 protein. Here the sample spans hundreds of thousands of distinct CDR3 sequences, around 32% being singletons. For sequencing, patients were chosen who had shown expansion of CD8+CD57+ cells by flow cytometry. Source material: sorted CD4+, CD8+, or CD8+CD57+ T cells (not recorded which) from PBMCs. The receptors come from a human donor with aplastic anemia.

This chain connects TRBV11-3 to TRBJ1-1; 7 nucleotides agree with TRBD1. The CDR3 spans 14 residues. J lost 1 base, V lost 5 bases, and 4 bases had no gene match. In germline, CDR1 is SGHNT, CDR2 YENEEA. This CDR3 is CASSTRTGNTEAFF. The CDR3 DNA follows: TGTGCCAGCAGCACCCGGACAGGGAACACTGAAGCTTTCTTT.

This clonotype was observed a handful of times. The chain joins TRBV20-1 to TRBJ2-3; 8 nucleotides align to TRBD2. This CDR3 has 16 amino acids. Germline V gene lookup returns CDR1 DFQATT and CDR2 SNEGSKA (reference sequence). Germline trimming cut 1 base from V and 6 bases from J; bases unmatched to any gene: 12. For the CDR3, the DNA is TGCAGTGCTAGAGCCTTCAGGGCGGGGGGATTGGATACGCAGTATTTT. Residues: CSARAFRAGGLDTQYF.

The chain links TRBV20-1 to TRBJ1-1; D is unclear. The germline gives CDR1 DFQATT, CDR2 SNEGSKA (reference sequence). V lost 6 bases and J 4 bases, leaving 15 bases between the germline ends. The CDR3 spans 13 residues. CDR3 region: CSAGRERSTEAFF. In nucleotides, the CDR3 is TGCAGTGCCGGACGAGAAAGGTCCACTGAAGCTTTCTTT.

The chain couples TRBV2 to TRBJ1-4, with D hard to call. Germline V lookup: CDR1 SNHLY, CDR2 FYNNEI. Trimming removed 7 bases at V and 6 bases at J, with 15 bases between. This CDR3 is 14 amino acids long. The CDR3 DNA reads TGTGCCAGCACTTTCGGACCCGTGGATGAAAAACTGTTTTTT. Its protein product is CASTFGPVDEKLFF.

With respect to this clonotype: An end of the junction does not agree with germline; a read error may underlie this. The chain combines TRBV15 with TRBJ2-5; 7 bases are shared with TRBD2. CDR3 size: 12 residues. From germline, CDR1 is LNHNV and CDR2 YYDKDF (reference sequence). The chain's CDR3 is CATSSGEKTQYF. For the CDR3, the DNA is TGCGCCACCAGCAGCGGGGAAAAGACCCAGTACTTC.

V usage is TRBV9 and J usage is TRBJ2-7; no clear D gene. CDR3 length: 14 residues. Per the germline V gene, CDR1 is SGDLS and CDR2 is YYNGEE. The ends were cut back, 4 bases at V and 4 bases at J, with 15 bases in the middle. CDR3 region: CASSPSGRMYEQYF. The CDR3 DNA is TGTGCCAGCAGCCCTTCCGGGCGTATGTACGAGCAGTACTTC.

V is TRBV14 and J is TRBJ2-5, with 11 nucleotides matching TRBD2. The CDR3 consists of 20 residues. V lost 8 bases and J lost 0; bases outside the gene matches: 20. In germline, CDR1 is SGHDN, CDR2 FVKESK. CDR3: CASAVYWDLAGGSYQETQYF. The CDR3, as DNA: TGTGCCAGCGCCGTCTATTGGGATCTAGCGGGGGGAAGCTACCAAGAGACCCAGTACTTC.

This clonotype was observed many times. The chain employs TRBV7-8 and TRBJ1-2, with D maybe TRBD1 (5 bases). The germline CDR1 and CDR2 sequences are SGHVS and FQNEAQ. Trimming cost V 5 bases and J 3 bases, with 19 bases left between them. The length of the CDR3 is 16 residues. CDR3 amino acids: CASSRILIGDDYGYTF. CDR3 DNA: TGTGCCAGCAGCCGGATCCTTATAGGGGATGACTATGGCTACACCTTC. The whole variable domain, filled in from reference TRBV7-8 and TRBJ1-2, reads GAGVSQSPRYKVAKRGQDVALRCDPISGHVSLFWYQQALGQGPEFLTYFQNEAQLDKSGLPSDRFFAERPEGSVSTLKIQRTQQEDSAVYLCASSRILIGDDYGYTFGSGTRLTVV.

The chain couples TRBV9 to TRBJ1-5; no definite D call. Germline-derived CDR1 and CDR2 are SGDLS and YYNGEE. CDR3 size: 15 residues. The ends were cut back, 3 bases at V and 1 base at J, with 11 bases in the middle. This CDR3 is CASSGTGISNQPQHF. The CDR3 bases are TGTGCCAGCAGCGGTACGGGGATAAGCAATCAGCCCCAGCATTTT.

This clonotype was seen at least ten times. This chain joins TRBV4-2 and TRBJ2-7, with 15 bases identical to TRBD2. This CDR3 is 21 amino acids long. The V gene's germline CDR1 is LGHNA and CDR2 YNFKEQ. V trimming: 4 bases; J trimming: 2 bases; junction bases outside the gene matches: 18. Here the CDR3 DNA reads TGTGCCAGCAGCCCGGGACAGGGGTCAGGGACTAGCGGGAGGACCACCTACGAGCAGTACTTC. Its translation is CASSPGQGSGTSGRTTYEQYF.

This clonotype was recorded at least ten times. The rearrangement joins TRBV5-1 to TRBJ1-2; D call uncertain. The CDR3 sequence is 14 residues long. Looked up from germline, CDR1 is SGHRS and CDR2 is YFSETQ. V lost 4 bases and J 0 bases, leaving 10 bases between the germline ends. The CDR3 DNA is TGCGCCAGCAGCCTCAGCGGGGCTAACTATGGCTACACCTTC. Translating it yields CASSLSGANYGYTF.

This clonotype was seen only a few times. The CDR3 loop reads CASSQGQGVNTEAFF. The DNA of the CDR3 is TGTGCCAGCAGCCAAGGTCAGGGTGTAAACACTGAAGCTTTCTTT. This rearrangement joins TRBV14 to TRBJ1-1; TRBD1 might be the D (5 bases). The CDR3 consists of 15 residues. Germline loops: CDR1 SGHDN, CDR2 FVKESK. V gave up 1 base and J gave up 2 bases, with 11 bases separating them.

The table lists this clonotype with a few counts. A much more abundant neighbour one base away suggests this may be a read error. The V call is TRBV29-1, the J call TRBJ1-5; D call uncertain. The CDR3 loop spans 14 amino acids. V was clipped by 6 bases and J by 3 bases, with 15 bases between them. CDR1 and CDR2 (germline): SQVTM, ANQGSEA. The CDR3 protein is CSVMEGVDNQPQHF. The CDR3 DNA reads TGCAGCGTCATGGAGGGCGTCGACAATCAGCCCCAGCATTTT.

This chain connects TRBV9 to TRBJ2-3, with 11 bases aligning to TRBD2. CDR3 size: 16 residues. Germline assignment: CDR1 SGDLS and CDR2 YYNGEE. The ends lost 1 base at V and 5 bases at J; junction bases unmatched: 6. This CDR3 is CASSVLSGGAIDTQYF. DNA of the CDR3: TGTGCCAGCAGCGTACTTAGCGGGGGGGCCATAGATACGCAGTATTTT.

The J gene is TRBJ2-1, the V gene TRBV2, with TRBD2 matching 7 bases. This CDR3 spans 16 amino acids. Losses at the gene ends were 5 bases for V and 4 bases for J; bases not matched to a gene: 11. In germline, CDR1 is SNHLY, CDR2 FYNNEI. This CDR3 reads CASSYASGGGYNEQFF. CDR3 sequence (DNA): TGTGCCAGCAGTTACGCGTCGGGGGGAGGGTACAATGAGCAGTTCTTC. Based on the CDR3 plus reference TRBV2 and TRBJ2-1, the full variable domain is EPEVTQTPSHQVTQMGQEVILRCVPISNHLYFYWYRQILGQKVEFLVSFYNNEISEKSEIFDDQFSVERPDGSNFTLKIRSTKLEDSAMYFCASSYASGGGYNEQFFGPGTRLTVL.

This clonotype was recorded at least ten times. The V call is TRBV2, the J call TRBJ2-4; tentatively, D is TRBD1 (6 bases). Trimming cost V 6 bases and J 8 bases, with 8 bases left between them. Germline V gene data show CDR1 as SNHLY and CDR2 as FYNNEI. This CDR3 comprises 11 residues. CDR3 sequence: CASRGGDIQYF. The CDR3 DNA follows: TGTGCCAGCAGAGGGGGTGACATTCAGTACTTC.

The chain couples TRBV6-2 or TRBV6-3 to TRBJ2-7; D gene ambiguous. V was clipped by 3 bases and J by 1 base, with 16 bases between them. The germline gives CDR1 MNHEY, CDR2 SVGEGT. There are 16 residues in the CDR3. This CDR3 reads CASSYRPGLSSYEQYF. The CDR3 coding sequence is TGTGCCAGCAGTTATCGACCCGGCCTAAGTTCCTACGAGCAGTACTTC.

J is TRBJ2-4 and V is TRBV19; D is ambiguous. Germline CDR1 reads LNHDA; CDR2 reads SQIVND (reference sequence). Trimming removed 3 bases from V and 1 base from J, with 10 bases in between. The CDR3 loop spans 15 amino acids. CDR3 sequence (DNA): TGTGCCAGTAGTATTGGAGCTTTCGCCAAAAACATTCAGTACTTC. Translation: CASSIGAFAKNIQYF.

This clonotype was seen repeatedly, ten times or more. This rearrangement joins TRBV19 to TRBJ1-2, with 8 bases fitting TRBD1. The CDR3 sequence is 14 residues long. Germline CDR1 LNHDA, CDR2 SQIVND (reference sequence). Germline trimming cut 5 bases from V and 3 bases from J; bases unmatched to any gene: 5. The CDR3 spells CASSLDRADYGYTF. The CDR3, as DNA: TGTGCCAGTAGTCTGGACAGGGCGGACTATGGCTACACCTTC.

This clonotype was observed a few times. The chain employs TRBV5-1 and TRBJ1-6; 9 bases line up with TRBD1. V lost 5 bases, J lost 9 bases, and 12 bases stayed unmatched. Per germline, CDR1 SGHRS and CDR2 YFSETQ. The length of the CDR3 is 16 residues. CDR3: CASRPGDRGEGSPLHF. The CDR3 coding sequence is TGCGCCAGCAGGCCGGGCGACAGGGGGGAGGGTTCACCCCTCCACTTT.

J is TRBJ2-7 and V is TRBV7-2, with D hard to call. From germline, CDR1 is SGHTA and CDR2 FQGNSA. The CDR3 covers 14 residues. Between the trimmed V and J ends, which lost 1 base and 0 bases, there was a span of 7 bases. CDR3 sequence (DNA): TGTGCCAGCAGCTTAGGTTGGACCTCCTACGAGCAGTACTTC. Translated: CASSLGWTSYEQYF. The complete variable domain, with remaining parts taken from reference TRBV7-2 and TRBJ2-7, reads GAGVSQSPSNKVTEKGKDVELRCDPISGHTALYWYRQSLGQGLEFLIYFQGNSAPDKSGLPSDRFSAERTGGSVSTLTIQRTQQEDSAVYLCASSLGWTSYEQYFGPGTRLTVT.

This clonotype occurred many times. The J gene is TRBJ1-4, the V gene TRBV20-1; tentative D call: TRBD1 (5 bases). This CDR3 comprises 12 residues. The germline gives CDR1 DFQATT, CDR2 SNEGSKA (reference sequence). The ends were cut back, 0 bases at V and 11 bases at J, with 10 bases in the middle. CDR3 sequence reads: CSARDRGDKLFF. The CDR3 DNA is TGCAGTGCTAGAGATAGAGGGGACAAACTGTTTTTT.

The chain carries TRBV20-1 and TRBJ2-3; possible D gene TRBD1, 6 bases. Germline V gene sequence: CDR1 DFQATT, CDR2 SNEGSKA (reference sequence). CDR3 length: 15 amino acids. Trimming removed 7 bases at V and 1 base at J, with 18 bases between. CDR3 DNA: TGCAGTGGTCCCCAAGGGGGTCGCCGCACAGATACGCAGTATTTT. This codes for CSGPQGGRRTDTQYF.

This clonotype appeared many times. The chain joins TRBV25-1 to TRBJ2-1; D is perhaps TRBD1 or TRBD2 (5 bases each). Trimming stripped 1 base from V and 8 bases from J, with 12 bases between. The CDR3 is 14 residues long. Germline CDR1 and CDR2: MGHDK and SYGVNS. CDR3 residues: CASSEWKGTDEQFF. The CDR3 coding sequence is TGTGCCAGCAGTGAATGGAAGGGGACCGATGAGCAGTTCTTC.